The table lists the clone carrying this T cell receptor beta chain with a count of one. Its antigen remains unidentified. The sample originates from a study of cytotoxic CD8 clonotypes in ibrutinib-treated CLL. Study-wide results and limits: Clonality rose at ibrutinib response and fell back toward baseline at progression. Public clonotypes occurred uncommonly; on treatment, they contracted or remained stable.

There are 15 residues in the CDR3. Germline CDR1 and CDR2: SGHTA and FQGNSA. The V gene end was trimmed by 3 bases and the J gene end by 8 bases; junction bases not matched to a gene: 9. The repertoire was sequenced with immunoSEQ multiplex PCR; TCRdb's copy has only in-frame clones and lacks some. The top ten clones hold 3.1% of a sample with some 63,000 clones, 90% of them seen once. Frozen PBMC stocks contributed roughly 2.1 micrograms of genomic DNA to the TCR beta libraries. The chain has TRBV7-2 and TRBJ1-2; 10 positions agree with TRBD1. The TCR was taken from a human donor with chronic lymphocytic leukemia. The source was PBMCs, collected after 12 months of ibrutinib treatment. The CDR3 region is CASSFWTGGFGGYTF. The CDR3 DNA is TGTGCCAGCAGCTTTTGGACAGGGGGTTTTGGAGGCTACACCTTC.